One sample yielded the 9 T cell receptor beta chains listed below, sequenced in a study of Graves' ophthalmopathy and Graves' hyperthyroidism. TCR beta CDR3 regions were amplified from RNA transcripts. HTBI primers served in a first-round RT-PCR, which a second-round multiplex PCR followed. MiXCR, applied by TCRdb to the multiplex PCR reads, yields one record per CDR3 protein. The repertoire has just over 600,000 distinct CDR3 sequences, over 20% of them found once; the top ten carry more than 5.5%. The specimen sequenced was peripheral blood. These receptors were taken from a woman between 18 and 29 years old with stable Graves' hyperthyroidism. Some clones in this sample may be carry-over from other donors' samples.

The chain is built from TRBV10-3 and TRBJ2-7, with D perhaps being TRBD1 or TRBD2 (6 bases each). This CDR3 is built from 15 residues. Trimming shortened V by 6 bases and J by 5 bases, and 20 bases separated the two germline ends. Germline V lookup: CDR1 ENHRY, CDR2 SYGVKD. Here the CDR3 DNA reads TGTGCCATCAGGAATAACTTTGGACAGCGGGACGAGCAGTACTTC. It codes for CAIRNNFGQRDEQYF.

At least ten counts were recorded for this clonotype. The chain links TRBV5-1 to TRBJ2-2; the D gene could be TRBD1 or TRBD2 (5 bases each). CDR3 length: 17 amino acids. Germline loops: CDR1 SGHRS, CDR2 YFSETQ. V dropped 1 base and J dropped 1 base, with 14 bases sitting between them. The CDR3 nucleotides are TGCGCCAGCAGCTTGAGGGGCGGGCGAGAGAACACCGGGGAGCTGTTTTTT. Protein: CASSLRGGRENTGELFF.

This clonotype was detected many times. This chain joins TRBV4-1 and TRBJ1-1, with 7 bases identical to TRBD1. This CDR3 comprises 15 residues. CDR1 is MGHRA and CDR2 is YSYEKL in the germline V gene. Unmatched junction bases numbered 8, after V lost 3 bases and J lost 4 bases. The CDR3 reads CASSQQTGVGTEAFF. CDR3 coding DNA: TGCGCCAGCAGCCAGCAAACAGGGGTCGGCACTGAAGCTTTCTTT.

This clonotype was observed at least ten times. This chain connects TRBV2 to TRBJ2-5; D is perhaps TRBD2 (5 bases). Germline lookup yields CDR1 SNHLY and CDR2 FYNNEI. The CDR3 runs to 13 residues. Trimming cost V 8 bases and J 5 bases, with 15 bases left between them. CDR3 sequence: CASSQDSRETQYF. The DNA of the CDR3 is TGTGCCAGCTCGCAGGACTCCCGTGAGACCCAGTACTTC.

This clonotype was picked up many times. The chain carries TRBV20-1 and TRBJ2-5; TRBD2 matches 8 bases. CDR3 size: 16 residues. The V gene end was trimmed by 3 bases and the J gene end by 1 base; junction bases not matched to a gene: 10. Per germline, CDR1 DFQATT and CDR2 SNEGSKA (reference sequence). DNA of the CDR3: TGCAGTGCTAGGTCCCGGGGGGGTACCTTCCAAGAGACCCAGTACTTC. Translating gives CSARSRGGTFQETQYF.

This clonotype was recorded at least ten times. This chain links TRBV2 with TRBJ1-5; D remains ambiguous. The CDR3 extends over 14 amino acids. V lost 4 bases and J 7 bases, leaving 14 bases between the germline ends. The germline CDR1 and CDR2 sequences are SNHLY and FYNNEI. This CDR3 is CASSGVGGKQPQHF. CDR3 DNA: TGTGCCAGCAGTGGAGTTGGAGGGAAGCAGCCCCAGCATTTT. The whole variable domain, filled in from reference TRBV2 and TRBJ1-5, reads EPEVTQTPSHQVTQMGQEVILRCVPISNHLYFYWYRQILGQKVEFLVSFYNNEISEKSEIFDDQFSVERPDGSNFTLKIRSTKLEDSAMYFCASSGVGGKQPQHFGDGTRLSIL.

The chain joins TRBV24-1 to TRBJ2-5; D remains unclear. The germline CDR1 and CDR2 sequences are KGHDR and SFDVKD. Trimming took off 0 bases at V and 5 bases at J, with 6 bases between the two ends. CDR3 length: 13 amino acids. In DNA, the CDR3 is TGTGCCACCAGTGATTTGCACCGGGAGACCCAGTACTTC. The encoded protein is CATSDLHRETQYF.

The chain uses TRBV9 and TRBJ1-1; D gene ambiguous. The CDR3 extends over 14 amino acids. Trimming removed 1 base at V and 4 bases at J, with 11 bases between. Germline V gene data show CDR1 as SGDLS and CDR2 as YYNGEE. CDR3 in DNA: TGTGCCAGCAGCGTATTAAGTTGGAGCACTGAAGCTTTCTTT. Residues: CASSVLSWSTEAFF.

The chain employs TRBV2 and TRBJ1-1, with TRBD1 matching over 9 bases. Germline CDR1 is SNHLY and CDR2 is FYNNEI. The J segment lost 5 bases and the V segment lost 5 bases, leaving 6 bases of the junction unmatched. The CDR3 is made up of 14 amino acids. The CDR3 spells CASSKTGGRTEAFF. The CDR3 DNA is TGTGCCAGCAGTAAGACAGGGGGAAGAACTGAAGCTTTCTTT.